Shown below are 25 T cell receptor beta chains from a single sample sequenced in a study of T cells after somatic rescue of genetic block (dated by TCRdb to about 2020). Libraries were built with the immunoSEQ multiplex PCR assay. Entries here come from immuneACCESS through TCRdb and include only in-frame sequences with V and J called. Some clones fail to appear in such tables; in the studies checked, an unresolved V gene covers under half of the shortfall, and the cause of the remainder is unknown. This sample lists some 15,000 clones; under 80% were detected once. The ten top clones hold about 30% of the sample. Sequencing was done on a sample of peripheral blood mononuclear cells (PBMCs). The receptors were gathered from a man aged 18 to 30.

There are a few counts of this clone. The chain combines TRBV28 with TRBJ1-6; maybe TRBD1 (5 bases). This CDR3 region has 17 residues. The germline CDR1 and CDR2 sequences are MDHEN and SYDVKM. The V and J ends lost 4 bases and 7 bases respectively, with 20 bases between them. In nucleotides, the CDR3 is TGTGCCAGCAGTTCCCCCCGGCAGGGCGGGTACAATTCACCCCTCCACTTT. Translating gives CASSSPRQGGYNSPLHF.

By proportion, this clone is medium-sized (0.01 to 0.1%). The rearrangement uses TRBV25-1 and TRBJ1-1; D gene ambiguous. V lost 4 bases and J 11 bases, leaving 8 bases between the germline ends. This CDR3 spans 10 amino acids. Germline CDR1 is MGHDK and CDR2 is SYGVNS. The CDR3 protein is CASSGAWAFF. In DNA, the CDR3 is TGTGCCAGCAGTGGAGCATGGGCTTTCTTT.

This chain joins TRBV7-9 and TRBJ2-7; D may match TRBD1 or TRBD2 (5 bases each). Germline values: CDR1 SEHNR, CDR2 FQNEAQ (reference sequence). V lost 0 bases and J 7 bases, leaving 16 bases between the germline ends. The CDR3 has 15 residues. The CDR3 DNA is TGTGCCAGCAGCTTAGCCCGGACAAGGGGAGAGGAGCAGTACTTC. Its protein is CASSLARTRGEEQYF.

The chain uses TRBV28 and TRBJ1-5; D remains ambiguous. The CDR3 has 13 amino acids. The ends were cut back, 1 base at V and 3 bases at J, with 4 bases in the middle. CDR1 and CDR2 (germline): MDHEN, SYDVKM. Here the CDR3 DNA reads TGTGCCAGCAGTTTATCTCTCAATCAGCCCCAGCATTTT. Protein product: CASSLSLNQPQHF.

The chain is built from TRBV5-1 and TRBJ2-2; 11 positions match TRBD1. Germline-derived CDR1 and CDR2 are SGHRS and YFSETQ. V trimming: 4 bases; J trimming: 7 bases; junction bases outside the gene matches: 6. There are 15 residues in the CDR3. In DNA form, the CDR3 reads TGCGCCAGCAGCCCCGGACAGGGGGCGATCGGGGAGCTGTTTTTT. This translates into CASSPGQGAIGELFF.

The chain recombines TRBV9 with TRBJ2-7; TRBD1 aligns across 10 bases. In germline, CDR1 is SGDLS, CDR2 YYNGEE. The CDR3 totals 14 residues. V lost 3 bases to trimming and J lost 5 bases; unmatched junction nucleotides: 5. DNA for the CDR3: TGTGCCAGCAGCGCGGGACAGGGGTGGAACGAGCAGTACTTC. Protein product: CASSAGQGWNEQYF.

The rearrangement links TRBV5-1 to TRBJ2-3, with 7 bases that match TRBD1. CDR1 SGHRS and CDR2 YFSETQ come from the germline V gene. There are 16 residues in the CDR3. V lost 2 bases to trimming and J lost 2 bases; unmatched junction nucleotides: 8. As DNA, the CDR3 is TGCGCCAGCAGCTTTTACCGGGACAGTATCACAGATACGCAGTATTTT. Protein sequence: CASSFYRDSITDTQYF.

The chain links TRBV7-3 to TRBJ2-3; a weak D match, TRBD2 (6 bases). Germline values: CDR1 SGHTA, CDR2 FQGTGA. The CDR3 extends over 17 amino acids. V lost 4 bases and J lost 4, with 21 bases in between. The CDR3 coding sequence is TGTGCCAGCAGCTATGGGACTTCACCCCGCCGGGCAGATACGCAGTATTTT. It yields the protein CASSYGTSPRRADTQYF.

The V gene is TRBV28, the J gene TRBJ1-5, with D tentatively TRBD1 (6 bases). V lost 6 bases and J lost 4, with 10 bases in between. The length of the CDR3 is 13 residues. CDR1 MDHEN and CDR2 SYDVKM come from the germline V gene. The CDR3 bases are TGTGCCAGCAGGACAGGTCCTAATCAGCCCCAGCATTTT. Its protein product is CASRTGPNQPQHF.

The chain couples TRBV14 to TRBJ1-6; 9 positions match TRBD1. The length of the CDR3 is 15 residues. Germline V CDR1 and CDR2: SGHDN, FVKESK. With V trimmed by 1 base and J by 8 bases, 3 bases remained unmatched. The CDR3 is CASSQAGTGYSPLHF. The CDR3 nucleotides are TGTGCCAGCAGCCAAGCCGGGACAGGGTATTCACCCCTCCACTTT.

The table lists this clone with a count of one. V gene TRBV10-3 combines with J gene TRBJ2-2; 10 bases map to TRBD2. The germline V gene encodes CDR1 ENHRY and CDR2 SYGVKD. J gave up 7 bases and V 6 bases, and 14 bases lay outside the gene matches. This CDR3 is built from 17 residues. The CDR3 sequence is CAISQGYRTSGVGELFF. CDR3 coding DNA: TGTGCCATCAGCCAGGGTTATAGAACTAGCGGGGTCGGGGAGCTGTTTTTT.

This rearrangement joins TRBV6-6 to TRBJ2-7, with 7 bases matching TRBD1. CDR1 is MNHNY, CDR2 SVGAGI, per germline (reference sequence). CDR3 length: 12 amino acids. After removal of 7 bases from V and 7 bases from J, the junction contained 7 bases not matched to a gene. CDR3 sequence reads: CASTRQGGEQYF. The CDR3 DNA reads as TGTGCCAGCACCAGACAGGGCGGAGAGCAGTACTTC.

V gene TRBV9 combines with J gene TRBJ2-5, with 8 bases aligning to TRBD2. J lost 2 bases, V lost 1 base, and 4 bases had no gene match. The CDR3 totals 15 residues. Germline V CDR1 and CDR2: SGDLS, YYNGEE. CDR3 loop: CASSVNSGVQETQYF. The DNA for the CDR3 is TGTGCCAGCAGCGTAAATAGCGGGGTACAAGAGACCCAGTACTTC.

V usage is TRBV11-2 and J usage is TRBJ2-1, with 13 positions matching TRBD2. Losses at the gene ends were 0 bases for V and 3 bases for J; bases not matched to a gene: 5. The germline V gene has CDR1 SGHAT and CDR2 FQNNGV. This CDR3 has 18 amino acids. The CDR3 is CASSLDRTSGGLYNEQFF. CDR3 nucleotide sequence: TGTGCCAGCAGCTTAGACCGGACTAGCGGGGGCCTCTACAATGAGCAGTTCTTC. The full variable domain, in which reference TRBV11-2 and TRBJ2-1 provide the parts outside the CDR3, is EAGVAQSPRYKIIEKRQSVAFWCNPISGHATLYWYQQILGQGPKLLIQFQNNGVVDDSQLPKDRFSAERLKGVDSTLKIQPAKLEDSAVYLCASSLDRTSGGLYNEQFFGPGTRLTVL.

The rearrangement joins TRBV19 to TRBJ2-5, with 11 bases lining up with TRBD2. Per the germline V gene, CDR1 is LNHDA and CDR2 is SQIVND (reference sequence). V lost 5 bases to trimming and J lost 5 bases; unmatched junction nucleotides: 10. The CDR3 is made up of 16 amino acids. CDR3 sequence: CASSPITSGRGETQYF. The CDR3 DNA follows: TGTGCCAGTAGTCCTATTACTAGCGGGAGAGGGGAGACCCAGTACTTC.

The rearrangement links TRBV27 to TRBJ1-5, with D perhaps TRBD1 (6 bases). Trimming left V 3 bases short and J 2 bases short, with 11 bases between. Germline V gene data show CDR1 as MNHEY and CDR2 as SMNVEV (reference sequence). The CDR3 runs 15 residues. CDR3 sequence (DNA): TGTGCCAGCAGTTTCCGGGGGGCAGGCAATCAGCCCCAGCATTTT. Protein: CASSFRGAGNQPQHF.

The rearrangement uses TRBV25-1 and TRBJ1-2, with 8 bases matching TRBD1. J gave up 4 bases and V 2 bases, and 3 bases lay outside the gene matches. This CDR3 is 14 amino acids long. Germline V gene data show CDR1 as MGHDK and CDR2 as SYGVNS. The CDR3 here is CASSEMGTGYGYTF. In DNA form, the CDR3 reads TGTGCCAGCAGTGAAATGGGGACAGGCTATGGCTACACCTTC.

This clone was observed a single time. The V gene is TRBV30, the J gene TRBJ2-5, with D tentatively TRBD1 (5 bases). The germline CDR1 and CDR2 sequences are GTSNPN and SVGIG (reference sequence). The CDR3 loop spans 12 amino acids. Trimming shortened V by 3 bases and J by 4 bases, and 9 bases separated the two germline ends. The CDR3 sequence: CAWRGVGETQYF. CDR3 coding DNA: TGTGCCTGGAGAGGGGTGGGAGAGACCCAGTACTTC. Together with reference TRBV30 and TRBJ2-5, the CDR3 gives the full variable domain: SQTIHQWPATLVQPVGSPLSLECTVEGTSNPNLYWYRQAAGRGLQLLFYSVGIGQISSEVPQNLSASRPQDRQFILSSKKLLLSDSGFYLCAWRGVGETQYFGPGTRLLVL.

V gene TRBV6-5 combines with J gene TRBJ1-2; D might be TRBD1 (5 bases). V dropped 7 bases and J dropped 5 bases, with 17 bases sitting between them. The CDR3 contains 14 residues. Per germline, CDR1 MNHEY and CDR2 SVGAGI. CDR3 amino acids: CASTKGPGRYGYTF. The CDR3 DNA is TGTGCCAGCACTAAGGGGCCCGGCAGGTATGGCTACACCTTC.

The V call is TRBV6-6, the J call TRBJ1-1; D is uncertain. Per the germline V gene, CDR1 is MNHNY and CDR2 is SVGAGI (reference sequence). The V end was cut by 0 bases, the J end by 2 bases, with 1 base between. CDR3 size: 12 residues. CDR3 in amino acids: CASSYSNTEAFF. The CDR3 bases are TGTGCCAGCAGTTACTCCAACACTGAAGCTTTCTTT.

V and J are TRBV19 and TRBJ1-4; 7 nucleotides line up with TRBD1. V lost 10 bases and J lost 5; bases outside the gene matches: 7. Germline CDR1 reads LNHDA; CDR2 reads SQIVND (reference sequence). CDR3 size: 13 residues. The CDR3 reads CATRDSENEKLFF. DNA of the CDR3: TGTGCCACCCGGGACAGTGAAAATGAAAAACTGTTTTTT.

The chain links TRBV29-1 to TRBJ2-2; no definite D call. CDR3 length equals 10 residues. V dropped 3 bases and J dropped 9 bases, with 5 bases sitting between them. Germline V CDR1 and CDR2: SQVTM, ANQGSEA. CDR3 protein: CSVDYRELFF. In DNA form, the CDR3 reads TGCAGCGTTGATTACCGGGAGCTGTTTTTT.

The table lists this clone with a count of one. The J gene is TRBJ2-5, the V gene TRBV23-1; a weak D match, TRBD1 (5 bases). TRBV23-1 qualifies as an ORF whose function is uncertain. The length of the CDR3 is 14 residues. V dropped 3 bases and J dropped 1 base, with 9 bases sitting between them. This CDR3 reads CASSHYRIQETQYF. As DNA, the CDR3 is TGCGCCAGCAGTCATTACAGGATCCAAGAGACCCAGTACTTC.

This chain connects TRBV5-1 to TRBJ2-3; 11 nucleotides match TRBD2. Germline V gene lookup returns CDR1 SGHRS and CDR2 YFSETQ. With V trimmed by 2 bases and J by 2 bases, 10 bases remained unmatched. CDR3 length: 18 residues. For the CDR3, the DNA is TGCGCCAGCAGCTTAGCTAGCGGGGGGTTAGGGAACACAGATACGCAGTATTTT. It translates to CASSLASGGLGNTDTQYF. Drawing the rest from reference TRBV5-1 and TRBJ2-3, the complete variable domain is KAGVTQTPRYLIKTRGQQVTLSCSPISGHRSVSWYQQTPGQGLQFLFEYFSETQRNKGNFPGRFSGRQFSNSRSEMNVSTLELGDSALYLCASSLASGGLGNTDTQYFGPGTRLTVL.

This clone was counted only a few times. V is TRBV18 and J is TRBJ2-7; D is possibly TRBD2 (6 bases). V lost 3 bases and J 2 bases, leaving 14 bases between the germline ends. Germline-derived CDR1 and CDR2 are KGHSH and LQKENI. The CDR3 totals 15 residues. CDR3 region: CASSPGGSGAYEQYF. The CDR3 coding sequence is TGTGCCAGCTCACCGGGGGGATCAGGCGCCTACGAGCAGTACTTC.